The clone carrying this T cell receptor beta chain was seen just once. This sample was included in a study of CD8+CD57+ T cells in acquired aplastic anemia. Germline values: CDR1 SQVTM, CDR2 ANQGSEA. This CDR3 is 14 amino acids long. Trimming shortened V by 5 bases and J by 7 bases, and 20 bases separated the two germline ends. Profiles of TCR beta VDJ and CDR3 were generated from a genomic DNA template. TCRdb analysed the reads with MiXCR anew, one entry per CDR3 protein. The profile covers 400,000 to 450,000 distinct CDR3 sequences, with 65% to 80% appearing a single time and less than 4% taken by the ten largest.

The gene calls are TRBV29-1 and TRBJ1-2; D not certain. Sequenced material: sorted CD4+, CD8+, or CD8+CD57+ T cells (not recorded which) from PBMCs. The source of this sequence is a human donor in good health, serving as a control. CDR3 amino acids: CSVRLVWEQFGYTF. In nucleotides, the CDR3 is TGCAGCGTTAGACTAGTCTGGGAGCAGTTTGGCTACACCTTC.